This T cell receptor (beta chain) was profiled in a study of a mutant IDH1 vaccine in newly diagnosed glioma. Study results and limitations: Pseudoprogression apparently lacked any relation to changes in top peripheral T cell clonotypes.

Only in-frame clones appear in the TCRdb table, and some are missing; sequencing was by immunoSEQ multiplex PCR. The sample lists about 98,000 clones; over 85% were seen once. V shed 5 bases and J 4 bases; nucleotides not matched to a gene: 8. This CDR3 has 14 residues. The germline V gene has CDR1 MNHEY and CDR2 SMNVEV (reference sequence). Time point of the sample: baseline, week 1 (first vaccination visit). Regarding treatment: pre-vaccination baseline after standard-of-care therapy. Remarks on this clone: No antigen is known for it.

Sample: PBMCs, taken from a glioma patient treated with radiotherapy, temozolomide or both. The genes are TRBV27 and TRBJ2-7; 7 nucleotides align to TRBD1. This receptor was obtained from a woman aged 45-65 years with glioma. CDR3 in DNA: TGTGCCAGCAGTCCACAGGGGTCTCGGTACGAGCAGTACTTC. Translating gives CASSPQGSRYEQYF.